A single sample is the source of the 15 T cell receptor beta chains below, sequenced in a study of T cell repertoires in cytomegalovirus infection (dated by TCRdb to the late 2010s). Sequencer: Illumina HiSeq 1500. TCRdb reworked the public reads: Q25 trimming with fastp, MiXCR clone assembly, productive beta chains retained. A single entry per CDR3 protein holds the most common genes and DNA from its merged rows. Recorded for this sample are approximately 490,000 distinct CDR3 sequences; 10% to 12% of them occurred a single time. The ten largest account for about a tenth of the sample. Sequenced material: PBMCs. The receptor source for this set is a human donor in good health (CMV status not recorded). Some clones in this sample may be carry-over from other donors' samples.

This clonotype was observed many times. The chain carries TRBV5-1 and TRBJ2-1; weak D call: TRBD2 (6 bases). This CDR3 region has 15 residues. In germline, CDR1 is SGHRS, CDR2 YFSETQ. V gave up 6 bases and J gave up 6 bases, with 19 bases separating them. The CDR3 is CASTAGSLAPNEQFF. CDR3 bases: TGCGCCAGCACGGCGGGGTCGTTAGCTCCCAATGAGCAGTTCTTC.

This clonotype was seen only a few times. The chain combines TRBV5-1 with TRBJ2-7, with TRBD2 matching over 9 bases. The CDR3 extends over 15 amino acids. Per the germline V gene, CDR1 is SGHRS and CDR2 is YFSETQ. Trimming at V came to 0 bases and at J to 6 bases, leaving 7 bases not matched to a gene. CDR3 loop: CASSLVASGAGEQYF. CDR3 coding DNA: TGCGCCAGCAGCTTGGTGGCTAGCGGGGCCGGCGAGCAGTACTTC.

In its sample, this clonotype was seen many times. The chain combines TRBV12-3 or TRBV12-4 with TRBJ2-2; D is unclear. V was clipped by 6 bases and J by 7 bases, with 6 bases between them. The CDR3 is 11 residues long. DNA of the CDR3: TGTGCCAGCAGCTTACGCGGGGAGCTGTTTTTT. This sequence encodes CASSLRGELFF.

V usage is TRBV12-3 or TRBV12-4 and J usage is TRBJ1-1; no firm D call. V was clipped by 8 bases and J by 0 bases, with 16 bases between them. This CDR3 has 15 residues. CDR3: CASRDQRPLNTEAFF. As DNA, the CDR3 is TGTGCCAGCCGAGACCAGCGGCCATTGAACACTGAAGCTTTCTTT.

This clonotype has a count of ten or more. The chain combines TRBV7-9 with TRBJ2-6; 9 bases line up with TRBD1. The V gene's germline CDR1 is SEHNR and CDR2 FQNEAQ (reference sequence). This CDR3 has 16 amino acids. The V and J ends lost 5 bases and 3 bases, in that order; junction bases with no gene match: 5. The CDR3 here is CASSAGTGLGANVLTF. CDR3 nucleotides: TGTGCCAGCAGCGCCGGGACAGGGCTTGGGGCCAACGTCCTGACTTTC.

This clonotype was recorded at least ten times. The chain carries TRBV12-5 and TRBJ2-7; D is possibly TRBD1 (6 bases). The CDR3 consists of 13 residues. Trimming cost V 2 bases and J 11 bases, with 16 bases left between them. From germline, CDR1 is LGHNT and CDR2 FRNRAP. CDR3 residues: CASGLPPGQRKYF. The CDR3, as DNA: TGTGCTAGTGGTTTGCCGCCCGGACAGAGAAAGTACTTC.

This clonotype was picked up many times. This chain uses TRBV7-2 with TRBJ2-1; perhaps D is TRBD1 or TRBD2 (5 bases each). The V and J ends lost 5 bases and 4 bases respectively, with 15 bases between them. Germline lookup yields CDR1 SGHTA and CDR2 FQGNSA. The CDR3 is 15 residues long. The CDR3 region is CASSRRGGVYNEQFF. Here the CDR3 DNA reads TGTGCCAGCAGCCGTCGGGGCGGAGTTTACAATGAGCAGTTCTTC.

This clonotype has at least ten counts. The rearrangement joins TRBV7-9 to TRBJ2-7; D is ambiguous. CDR3 size: 14 residues. The germline V and J ends were trimmed by 4 bases and 3 bases, with 13 bases remaining between them. The V gene's germline CDR1 is SEHNR and CDR2 FQNEAQ (reference sequence). CDR3 sequence: CASSSLGSRYEQYF. The CDR3 coding sequence is TGTGCCAGCAGCTCCTTAGGTAGCCGCTACGAGCAGTACTTC. Combining the CDR3 with reference TRBV7-9 and TRBJ2-7 gives the whole variable domain DTGVSQNPRHKITKRGQNVTFRCDPISEHNRLYWYRQTLGQGPEFLTYFQNEAQLEKSRLLSDRFSAERPKGSFSTLEIQRTEQGDSAMYLCASSSLGSRYEQYFGPGTRLTVT.

This clonotype was observed at least ten times. V gene TRBV28 combines with J gene TRBJ1-5; D is undetermined. From germline, CDR1 is MDHEN and CDR2 SYDVKM. The CDR3 extends over 13 amino acids. V lost 8 bases and J 3 bases, leaving 11 bases between the germline ends. The CDR3 DNA follows: TGTGCCAGCTCAGGTCCGTTCAATCAGCCCCAGCATTTT. Its protein is CASSGPFNQPQHF.

This clonotype was counted only a few times. The V call is TRBV7-9, the J call TRBJ2-7, with TRBD2 identical over 14 bases. From germline, CDR1 is SEHNR and CDR2 FQNEAQ (reference sequence). The CDR3 spans 15 residues. J was trimmed by 8 bases and V by 4 bases; bases with no gene match: 7. The CDR3 loop is CASSSGLAGELKQYF. Here the CDR3 DNA reads TGTGCCAGCAGCTCGGGACTAGCGGGAGAGTTGAAGCAGTACTTC.

Concerning this clonotype: It may be a read error: a sequence one base away is much more abundant. The chain employs TRBV28 and TRBJ2-1, with D perhaps matching TRBD1 (6 bases). CDR1 and CDR2 from the germline V gene are MDHEN and SYDVKM. The CDR3 has 13 amino acids. CDR3 in DNA: TGTGCCAGCAGTTTACAACAGGGTGGGGAGCATTTCTTC. This sequence encodes CASSLQQGGEHFF.

This clonotype was observed many times. The chain is built from TRBV7-6 and TRBJ1-3; TRBD1 matches at 11 bases. V shed 6 bases, J shed 0 bases, and the junction held 4 bases outside the gene matches. Germline-derived CDR1 and CDR2 are SGHVS and FNYEAQ. The CDR3 is made up of 16 amino acids. The CDR3 DNA follows: TGTGCCAGCAGTCCCGGGACAGGGGGCTCTGGAAACACCATATATTTT. This sequence encodes CASSPGTGGSGNTIYF.

This clonotype occurred many times. V and J are TRBV7-2 and TRBJ2-1; tentatively, D is TRBD1 (6 bases). The CDR3 length is 15 residues. V lost 4 bases and J 8 bases, leaving 18 bases between the germline ends. Germline CDR1 SGHTA, CDR2 FQGNSA. The CDR3 here is CASSWWGPDGYEQFF. The DNA of the CDR3 is TGTGCCAGCAGCTGGTGGGGGCCTGACGGCTATGAGCAGTTCTTC.

This chain uses TRBV20-1 with TRBJ2-3, with 13 bases that match TRBD2. CDR1 is DFQATT and CDR2 is SNEGSKA in the germline V gene (reference sequence). The length of the CDR3 is 16 residues. The V segment lost 5 bases and the J segment 4 bases; nucleotides outside the gene matches: 9. The CDR3 DNA sequence: TGCAGTGCTGCCAGACTAGCGGGAGGTTCGTCAGATACGCAGTATTTT. It specifies CSAARLAGGSSDTQYF.

The table lists this clonotype with a few counts. The chain joins TRBV3-1 to TRBJ2-2, with TRBD2 matching 8 bases. This CDR3 contains 15 residues. Germline V CDR1 and CDR2: LGHDT, YNNKEL (reference sequence). The V gene end was trimmed by 4 bases and the J gene end by 12 bases; junction bases not matched to a gene: 13. The CDR3 nucleotides are TGTGCCAGCAGCCCAATACTCCGGACTAGCCTGAAGCTGTTTTTT. This sequence encodes CASSPILRTSLKLFF. The entire variable domain, with the rest obtained from reference TRBV3-1 and TRBJ2-2, is as follows: DTAVSQTPKYLVTQMGNDKSIKCEQNLGHDTMYWYKQDSKKFLKIMFSYNNKELIINETVPNRFSPKSPDKAHLNLHINSLELGDSAVYFCASSPILRTSLKLFFGEGSRLTVL.